This T cell receptor (beta chain) was identified during a study of T cell repertoires in cytomegalovirus infection. One entry per CDR3 protein results from TCRdb running MiXCR on the reads. The data contain fewer than 250,000 distinct CDR3 sequences, about 20% of them singletons. There are 13 residues in the CDR3. The V gene lost 8 bases and the J gene lost 0 bases, with 9 bases spanning the gap. Germline V CDR1 and CDR2: MNHNY, SVGAGI (reference sequence). Sequenced input: CD8+ T cells from PBMCs. This chain connects TRBV6-6 to TRBJ2-3; tentative D call: TRBD1 (5 bases). The source is a human donor in good health (CMV status not recorded). Some clones in this sample may be carry-over from other donors' samples. The CDR3 DNA sequence: TGTGCCAGCGAAGGGGCTAGCACAGATACGCAGTATTTT. Its protein product is CASEGASTDTQYF.